A selection of T cell receptor beta chains follows, all from one sample in a study of blood T cell repertoires in COVID-19. Method: immunoSEQ multiplex PCR; TCRdb's copy keeps in-frame clones and lacks some. Counted here are around 270,000 clones, about four fifths occurring once; the ten biggest clones make up 15% to 19%. The sequenced material came from peripheral blood. The source is a person aged 70 to 79 with COVID-19, enrolled during active disease. CDR3s include the opening cysteine and the closing phenylalanine or tryptophan. Fields, in order: J gene, V gene, D gene, clone size, CDR3 protein, CDR3 DNA. The D gene is left open where the match is weak. Clone size appears in some rows only: once, few, many, or a class for an expanded clone.

J gene: TRBJ1-5; V gene: TRBV28; D gene: -; clone size: -; CDR3 protein: CASSSPPEQPQHF; CDR3 DNA: TGTGCCAGCAGTTCCCCACCTGAGCAGCCCCAGCATTTT
J gene: TRBJ2-1; V gene: TRBV7-8; D gene: TRBD2; clone size: -; CDR3 protein: CASSSAGGYNEQFF; CDR3 DNA: TGTGCCAGCAGCTCAGCGGGAGGTTATAATGAGCAGTTCTTC
J gene: TRBJ2-7; V gene: TRBV6-5; D gene: -; clone size: once; CDR3 protein: CASYKRGGGEQYF; CDR3 DNA: TGTGCCAGCTATAAAAGGGGAGGGGGGGAGCAGTACTTC
J gene: TRBJ2-3; V gene: TRBV18; D gene: -; clone size: -; CDR3 protein: CASSPTPGRTDTQYF; CDR3 DNA: TGTGCCAGCTCACCAACACCAGGGCGCACAGATACGCAGTATTTT
J gene: TRBJ2-7; V gene: TRBV7-2; D gene: TRBD2; clone size: -; CDR3 protein: CASSLVAGGPGYEQYF; CDR3 DNA: TGTGCCAGCAGCTTAGTGGCGGGAGGGCCCGGCTACGAGCAGTACTTC
J gene: TRBJ1-4; V gene: TRBV2; D gene: -; clone size: -; CDR3 protein: CASNGPQANEKLFF; CDR3 DNA: TGTGCCAGCAACGGACCACAGGCCAATGAAAAACTGTTTTTT
J gene: TRBJ2-1; V gene: TRBV14; D gene: -; clone size: -; CDR3 protein: CASSQVRGREQFF; CDR3 DNA: TGTGCCAGCAGCCAAGTTAGAGGGCGCGAGCAGTTCTTC
J gene: TRBJ2-1; V gene: TRBV30; D gene: -; clone size: -; CDR3 protein: CAWSVLFFGNNEQFF; CDR3 DNA: TGTGCCTGGAGTGTCCTTTTTTTCGGGAACAATGAGCAGTTCTTC
J gene: TRBJ1-4; V gene: TRBV2; D gene: TRBD1; clone size: -; CDR3 protein: CATTWGTGVSFGTNEKLFF; CDR3 DNA: TGTGCCACCACGTGGGGGACAGGGGTTTCCTTCGGCACTAATGAAAAACTGTTTTTT
J gene: TRBJ1-6; V gene: TRBV6-1; D gene: -; clone size: once; CDR3 protein: CASSEAGVSLHF; CDR3 DNA: TGTGCCAGCAGTGAAGCTGGAGTTTCCCTCCACTTT
J gene: TRBJ2-7; V gene: TRBV7-3; D gene: -; clone size: -; CDR3 protein: CASSLGARSYEQYF; CDR3 DNA: TGTGCCAGCAGCTTGGGGGCCCGCTCCTACGAGCAGTACTTC
J gene: TRBJ2-5; V gene: TRBV5-1; D gene: -; clone size: -; CDR3 protein: CASSSGDGETQYF; CDR3 DNA: TGCGCCAGCAGCTCGGGGGACGGAGAGACCCAGTACTTC